The TCR beta chain described here comes from a study of blood T cells in healthy people across ages. About this clonotype: What it binds is not known.

Findings of the study overall: No one knew whether donors had CMV, which possibly confounded expanded clonotype changes. Estimates drawn from one million T cells were deemed to understate diversity.

For the second PCR, which ran for roughly 7 to 11 cycles, a sample-barcoded 5' primer and a J-beta primer mix were used. MiXCR, applied by TCRdb to the 5' RACE reads, yields one record per CDR3 protein. This table has about 1,500,000 distinct CDR3 sequences, about 30% appearing once. The germline V and J ends were trimmed by 5 bases and 4 bases, with 5 bases remaining between them. The CDR3 length is 12 residues. This TCR derives from a woman aged 25-40 years in good health. The genes are TRBV12-3 or TRBV12-4 and TRBJ1-4; D ambiguous. Sequencing was performed on blood. CDR3 in DNA: TGTGCCAGCAGTCAGAATAATGAAAAACTGTTTTTT. Translation gives CASSQNNEKLFF.